A selection of T cell receptor beta chains follows, all from one sample in a study of blood T cell repertoires in COVID-19. The protocol was immunoSEQ multiplex PCR, while the TCRdb copy is restricted to in-frame clones and leaves out a portion. This sample has about 280,000 clones; 75% to 90% occur once, and the top ten carry approximately 2.2%. Sequencing was carried out using peripheral blood. Receptor source: a man in his fifties with acute or convalescent COVID-19. Both conserved end residues are part of each CDR3. A D gene is named only where the DNA matches it firmly. Some rows mark clone size as missing; the rest say once, few, many or name a class of expanded clone.

d_call j_call v_call clone_size cdr3_aa cdr3_nt
- TRBJ2-7 TRBV6-5 - CASAGSSYEQYF TGTGCCAGCGCGGGGAGCTCCTACGAGCAGTACTTC
- TRBJ1-2 TRBV3-1/TRBV3-2 - CASSSRGGYTF TGTGCCAGCAGCTCCAGGGGTGGCTACACCTTC
TRBD1 TRBJ1-1 TRBV5-1 - CASSQKDRGETEAFF TGCGCCAGCAGCCAAAAGGACAGGGGTGAAACTGAAGCTTTCTTT
- TRBJ1-5 TRBV27 - CASSLDSSQWPQHF TGTGCCAGCAGTTTAGACTCGTCTCAATGGCCCCAGCATTTT
- TRBJ1-2 TRBV7-6 - CASSLEAEGENYGYTF TGTGCCAGCAGCTTAGAGGCAGAGGGTGAAAACTATGGCTACACCTTC
TRBD2 TRBJ2-3 TRBV5-1 once CASSLVGTSGRMTDTQYF TGCGCCAGCAGCTTGGTGGGGACTAGCGGAAGAATGACAGATACGCAGTATTTT
- TRBJ1-5 TRBV19 - CASSIAGPYQPQHF TGTGCCAGTAGTATAGCAGGGCCTTATCAGCCCCAGCATTTT
- TRBJ1-3 TRBV4-1 - CASSQERVRYTIYF TGCGCCAGCAGCCAAGAGAGGGTCCGGTACACCATATATTTT
TRBD1 TRBJ1-1 TRBV9 once CASSPRTGRNTEAFF TGTGCCAGCAGCCCACGGACAGGGAGGAACACTGAAGCTTTCTTT
TRBD1 TRBJ1-2 TRBV5-6 - CASSLLTGSYGYTF TGTGCCAGCAGCTTATTGACAGGGAGTTATGGCTACACCTTC
- TRBJ2-1 TRBV5-1 - CASSLDPSLSSEQFF TGCGCCAGCAGCTTGGACCCTAGCCTGTCTAGTGAGCAGTTCTTC
TRBD1 TRBJ1-2 TRBV4-1 - CASSPTGGLFNYGYTF TGCGCCAGCAGCCCGACAGGGGGCCTTTTTAACTATGGCTACACCTTC
TRBD2 TRBJ2-2 TRBV2 - CASSILAAENTGELFF TGTGCCAGCAGTATACTAGCGGCCGAAAACACCGGGGAGCTGTTTTTT
TRBD2 TRBJ2-3 TRBV18 - CASSPDLAGFVYF TGTGCCAGCTCACCAGATCTAGCGGGGTTCGTTTATTTT
TRBD1 TRBJ1-2 TRBV15 few CATSRAAGGSTTYGYTF TGTGCCACCAGCAGAGCGGCAGGGGGCTCAACTACCTATGGCTACACCTTC
TRBD1 TRBJ1-1 TRBV5-1 - CASSLGQGANLHTEAFF TGCGCCAGCAGCTTGGGGCAGGGGGCTAACCTCCACACTGAAGCTTTCTTT
- TRBJ1-2 TRBV5-4 - CASSPPLARRGYTF TGTGCCAGCAGCCCCCCCCTAGCGCGGAGAGGCTACACCTTC
- TRBJ2-5 TRBV9 - CASSVGAGNQETQYF TGTGCCAGCAGCGTAGGAGCAGGTAACCAAGAGACCCAGTACTTC
- TRBJ2-3 TRBV6-6 - CASTSELALSTDTQYF TGTGCCAGCACCTCAGAACTAGCCCTTTCGACAGATACGCAGTATTTT
- TRBJ2-2 TRBV7-2 - CASSLGGRVNTGELFF TGTGCCAGCAGCTTAGGCGGCAGGGTGAACACCGGGGAGCTGTTTTTT
- TRBJ2-7 TRBV3-1/TRBV3-2 - CASSQASYEQYF TGTGCCAGCAGCCAAGCTAGCTACGAGCAGTACTTC
- TRBJ1-5 TRBV2 - CASLITQGSQPQHF TGTGCCAGCCTAATAACCCAGGGGAGTCAGCCCCAGCATTTT
TRBD2 TRBJ2-5 TRBV5-8 - CASSHGLAGTQETQYF TGTGCCAGCAGCCATGGACTAGCGGGGACTCAAGAGACCCAGTACTTC
- TRBJ2-7 TRBV5-1 - CASSHLGGTDEQYF TGCGCCAGCAGCCATCTGGGGGGAACGGACGAGCAGTACTTC
TRBD1 TRBJ1-6 TRBV7-8 - CASSPQGVTSYNSPLHF TGTGCCAGCAGCCCTCAGGGGGTAACGTCCTATAATTCACCCCTCCACTTT
TRBD1 TRBJ1-6 TRBV2 - CASSSSRDRFSPLHF TGTGCCAGCAGTTCTAGCCGGGACAGGTTTTCACCCCTCCACTTT
- TRBJ1-2 TRBV9 few CASSVAVGFYGYTF TGTGCCAGCAGCGTAGCTGTGGGCTTCTATGGCTACACCTTC
- TRBJ1-4 TRBV7-8 - CASSLRAEKLFF TGTGCCAGCAGCCTAAGAGCCGAAAAACTGTTTTTT
- TRBJ1-1 TRBV18 - CASSPLSLRTENTEAFF TGTGCCAGCTCACCTTTATCACTCCGAACAGAGAACACTGAAGCTTTCTTT
- TRBJ2-3 TRBV6-1 once CASSEERGGGTDTQYF TGTGCCAGCAGTGAAGAAAGGGGGGGTGGCACAGATACGCAGTATTTT
TRBD1 TRBJ2-7 TRBV12-5 - CASGLKWTGRHEQYF TGTGCTAGTGGTTTGAAGTGGACAGGGAGGCACGAGCAGTACTTC
TRBD2 TRBJ2-7 TRBV3-1/TRBV3-2 - CASSLAGARYEQYF TGTGCCAGCAGCCTAGCGGGGGCGAGATACGAGCAGTACTTC
- TRBJ2-7 TRBV3-1/TRBV3-2 - CASSDLASQGEQYF TGTGCCAGCAGCGACTTAGCTAGTCAGGGCGAGCAGTACTTC
- TRBJ2-2 TRBV9 - CASSTQRRTANTGELFF TGTGCCAGCAGCACGCAGAGACGGACAGCGAACACCGGGGAGCTGTTTTTT
TRBD1 TRBJ2-2 TRBV19 - CASSTTGSRELFF TGTGCCAGTAGTACGACAGGGAGCCGGGAGCTGTTTTTT
TRBD2 TRBJ2-3 TRBV7-2 - CASSLVGGAFKEADTQYF TGTGCCAGCAGCTTAGTCGGGGGGGCGTTTAAGGAAGCAGATACGCAGTATTTT
- TRBJ1-1 TRBV4-2 - CASSQGFGVEETEAFF TGTGCCAGCAGCCAAGGCTTCGGGGTTGAGGAGACTGAAGCTTTCTTT
TRBD2 TRBJ2-3 TRBV2 - CASHSGAGGHPSTDTQYF TGTGCCAGCCATAGTGGAGCGGGGGGGCATCCCAGCACAGATACGCAGTATTTT
- TRBJ1-1 TRBV28 - CATASLAVNTEAFF TGTGCCACAGCTAGTCTTGCAGTGAACACTGAAGCTTTCTTT
- TRBJ1-4 TRBV19 - CASMGTQNEKLFF TGTGCCAGTATGGGGACACAGAATGAAAAACTGTTTTTT
- TRBJ2-7 TRBV7-2 - CASSLGGRVGEQYF TGTGCCAGCAGCTTAGGAGGCCGGGTTGGCGAGCAGTACTTC
- TRBJ1-6 TRBV9 - CASSVVSTGSSYNSPLHF TGTGCCAGCAGCGTAGTCTCCACGGGGAGCTCCTATAATTCACCCCTCCACTTT
- TRBJ1-4 TRBV18 - CASSPDLTNEKLFF TGTGCCAGCTCACCGGACTTAACTAATGAAAAACTGTTTTTT
TRBD2 TRBJ2-1 TRBV10-3 - CAISLAGGVDEQFF TGTGCCATCAGTTTAGCGGGGGGGGTTGATGAGCAGTTCTTC